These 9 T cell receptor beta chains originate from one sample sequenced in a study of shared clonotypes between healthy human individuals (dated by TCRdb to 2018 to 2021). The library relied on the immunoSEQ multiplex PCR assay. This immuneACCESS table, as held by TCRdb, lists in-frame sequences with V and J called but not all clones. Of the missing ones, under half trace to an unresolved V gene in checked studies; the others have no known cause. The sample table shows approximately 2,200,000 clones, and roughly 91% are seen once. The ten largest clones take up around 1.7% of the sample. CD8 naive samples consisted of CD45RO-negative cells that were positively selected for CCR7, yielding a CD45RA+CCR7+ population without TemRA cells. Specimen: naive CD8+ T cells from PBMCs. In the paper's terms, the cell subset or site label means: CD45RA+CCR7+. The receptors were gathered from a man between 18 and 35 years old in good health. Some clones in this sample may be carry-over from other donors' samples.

This CDR3 is CASSKGRYYNEQFF. The CDR3 DNA reads TGTGCCAGCAGCAAGGGGCGATACTACAATGAGCAGTTCTTC. V usage is TRBV9 and J usage is TRBJ2-1; a possible D gene is TRBD1 (5 bases). Trimming took off 4 bases at V and 3 bases at J, with 11 bases between the two ends. The CDR3 sequence is 14 residues long. Germline CDR1 is SGDLS and CDR2 is YYNGEE.

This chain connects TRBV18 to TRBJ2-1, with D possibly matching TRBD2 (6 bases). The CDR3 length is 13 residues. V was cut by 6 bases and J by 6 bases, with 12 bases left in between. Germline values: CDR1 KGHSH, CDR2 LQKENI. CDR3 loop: CASSGGESNEQFF. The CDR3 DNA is TGTGCCAGCTCGGGCGGGGAGAGCAATGAGCAGTTCTTC.

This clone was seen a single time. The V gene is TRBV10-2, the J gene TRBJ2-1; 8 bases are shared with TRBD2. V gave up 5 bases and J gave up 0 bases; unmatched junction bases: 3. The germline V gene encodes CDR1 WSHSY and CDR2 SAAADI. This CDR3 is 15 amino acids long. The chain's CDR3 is CASSQRESSYNEQFF. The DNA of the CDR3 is TGCGCCAGCAGTCAGCGGGAGAGCTCCTACAATGAGCAGTTCTTC.

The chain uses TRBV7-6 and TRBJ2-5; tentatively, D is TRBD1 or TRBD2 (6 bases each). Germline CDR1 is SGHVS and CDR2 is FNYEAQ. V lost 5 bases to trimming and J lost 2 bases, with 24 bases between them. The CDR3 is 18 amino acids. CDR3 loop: CASSTTRGGTHVQETQYF. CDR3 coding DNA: TGTGCCAGCAGCACAACCCGTGGAGGGACACACGTTCAAGAGACCCAGTACTTC.

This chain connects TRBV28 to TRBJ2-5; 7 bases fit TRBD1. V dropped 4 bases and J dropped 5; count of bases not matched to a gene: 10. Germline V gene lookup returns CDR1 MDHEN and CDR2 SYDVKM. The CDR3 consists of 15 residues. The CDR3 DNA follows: TGTGCCAGCAGTTCGACAGGGATTTTTGTGGAGACCCAGTACTTC. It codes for CASSSTGIFVETQYF.

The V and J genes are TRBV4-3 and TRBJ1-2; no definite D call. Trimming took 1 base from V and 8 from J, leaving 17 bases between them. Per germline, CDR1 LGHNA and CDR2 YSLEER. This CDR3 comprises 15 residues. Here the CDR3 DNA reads TGCGCCAGCAGCCAAGTGTTGGTGAGACCTATGGGCTACACCTTC. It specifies CASSQVLVRPMGYTF.

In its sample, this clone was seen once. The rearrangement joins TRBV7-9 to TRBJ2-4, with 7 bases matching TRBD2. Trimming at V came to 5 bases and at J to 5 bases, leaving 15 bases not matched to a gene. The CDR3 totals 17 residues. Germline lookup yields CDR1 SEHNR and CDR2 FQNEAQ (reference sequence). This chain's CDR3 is CASSPPGVAGRQNIQYF. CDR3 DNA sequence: TGTGCCAGCAGCCCCCCGGGGGTAGCGGGCCGACAAAACATTCAGTACTTC.

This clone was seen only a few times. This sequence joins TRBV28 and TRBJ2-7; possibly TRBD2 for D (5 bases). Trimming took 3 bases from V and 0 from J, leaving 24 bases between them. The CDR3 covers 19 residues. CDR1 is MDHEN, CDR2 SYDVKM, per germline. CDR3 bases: TGTGCCAGCAGTTTCCTACACACAGCACGCGGCGGGTCCTCCTACGAGCAGTACTTC. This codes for CASSFLHTARGGSSYEQYF.

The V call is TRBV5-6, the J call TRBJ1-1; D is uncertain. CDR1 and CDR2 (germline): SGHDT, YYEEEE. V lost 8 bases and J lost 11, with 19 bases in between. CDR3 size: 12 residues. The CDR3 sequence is CASTLWPGYAFF. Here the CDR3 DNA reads TGTGCCAGTACGCTTTGGCCGGGTTACGCTTTCTTT.